The 9 T cell receptor beta chains in this list originate from one sample, sequenced in a study of blood T cell repertoires in COVID-19. TCRdb's copy holds only in-frame clones and misses some; the assay was immunoSEQ multiplex PCR. This sample yields under 200,000 clones, of which 65% to 85% are seen a single time; about 5.7% belongs to the top ten. What was sequenced was PBMCs or T cells enriched from blood (not recorded which). The receptors originated from a middle-aged woman with acute COVID-19.

The J gene is TRBJ2-7, the V gene TRBV5-1; TRBD2 aligns across 9 bases. The V segment lost 3 bases and the J segment 7 bases; nucleotides outside the gene matches: 11. Per germline, CDR1 SGHRS and CDR2 YFSETQ. CDR3 size: 15 residues. Here the CDR3 reads CASSSRAGGPHEQYV. The DNA of the CDR3 is TGCGCCAGCAGCTCAAGGGCGGGAGGGCCCCATGAGCAGTACGTC.

CDR3 sequence (DNA): TGTGCCACCAGTGGCGGAATCGGCCCGGAGGGCTGGTCGGAGACCCAGTACTTC. The encoded protein is CATSGGIGPEGWSETQYF. The rearrangement links TRBV24-1 to TRBJ2-5; D perhaps matches TRBD2 (6 bases). This CDR3 region has 18 residues. V lost 5 bases and J 5 bases, leaving 26 bases between the germline ends. The germline gives CDR1 KGHDR, CDR2 SFDVKD.

The V call is TRBV7-9, the J call TRBJ2-7, with D perhaps matching TRBD2 (5 bases). The CDR3 is made up of 14 amino acids. Trimming pared 5 bases from V and 0 bases from J, leaving 11 bases between. Per the germline V gene, CDR1 is SEHNR and CDR2 is FQNEAQ (reference sequence). In DNA form, the CDR3 reads TGTGCCAGCAGCCCCCAAGGGAGCTCCTACGAGCAGTACTTC. Protein product: CASSPQGSSYEQYF.

As concerns this clone: Sequence at one end of the junction differs from germline and may be a read error. The chain couples TRBV7-7 to TRBJ2-3, with 11 nucleotides matching TRBD2. The CDR3 has 16 amino acids. CDR1 is SSHAT and CDR2 is FNYEAQ in the germline V gene (reference sequence). The CDR3 DNA reads TGTGCTAGCAGCCCTACTAGCGGGGGATCCACAGATACGCAGTATTTT. The encoded protein is CASSPTSGGSTDTQYF. Together with reference TRBV7-7 and TRBJ2-3, the CDR3 gives the full variable domain: GAGVSQSPRYKVTKRGQDVTLRCDPISSHATLYWYQQALGQGPEFLTYFNYEAQPDKSGLPSDRFSAERPEGSISTLTIQRTEQRDSAMYRCASSPTSGGSTDTQYFGPGTRLTVL.

V gene TRBV29-1 combines with J gene TRBJ1-4; no clear D. The CDR3 has 14 amino acids. Per the germline V gene, CDR1 is SQVTM and CDR2 is ANQGSEA. V lost 5 bases to trimming and J lost 3 bases, with 13 bases between them. Here the CDR3 reads CSVRPVGANEKLFF. In nucleotides, the CDR3 is TGCAGCGTTCGCCCCGTGGGAGCTAATGAAAAACTGTTTTTT.

This chain joins TRBV12-5 and TRBJ1-4, with a weak D call TRBD1 (5 bases). Germline-derived CDR1 and CDR2 are LGHNT and FRNRAP. The CDR3 covers 13 residues. The V end lost 7 bases, the J end lost 4 bases, and 10 bases lay between the germline ends. This CDR3 reads CASALGLNEKLFF. The CDR3 nucleotides read TGTGCTAGTGCCCTGGGGCTTAATGAAAAACTGTTTTTT.

The chain has TRBV4-2 and TRBJ2-7; perhaps TRBD2 as D (6 bases). CDR3 length: 15 amino acids. Germline V gives CDR1 LGHNA, CDR2 YNFKEQ. Trimming left V 4 bases short and J 2 bases short, with 15 bases between. Written as DNA, the CDR3 is TGTGCCAGCAGCCTCACGACTAGTCCGGCCTACGAGCAGTACTTC. Translation: CASSLTTSPAYEQYF.

The J gene is TRBJ2-1, the V gene TRBV7-9; 13 bases are a match to TRBD2. The CDR3 consists of 18 residues. From germline, CDR1 is SEHNR and CDR2 FQNEAQ (reference sequence). Losses at the gene ends were 5 bases for V and 9 bases for J; bases not matched to a gene: 16. The CDR3 nucleotides are TGTGCCAGCAGCCCACCATTCCGGACTAGCGGGAGTAGGAGTGAGCAGTTCTTC. Amino acids: CASSPPFRTSGSRSEQFF. The entire variable domain, with the rest obtained from reference TRBV7-9 and TRBJ2-1, is as follows: DTGVSQNPRHKITKRGQNVTFRCDPISEHNRLYWYRQTLGQGPEFLTYFQNEAQLEKSRLLSDRFSAERPKGSFSTLEIQRTEQGDSAMYLCASSPPFRTSGSRSEQFFGPGTRLTVL.

This chain links TRBV7-9 with TRBJ2-7; TRBD2 aligns across 9 bases. Unmatched junction bases numbered 4, after V lost 5 bases and J lost 2 bases. Looked up from germline, CDR1 is SEHNR and CDR2 is FQNEAQ (reference sequence). The CDR3 is 14 residues long. CDR3 sequence: CASSPGLAAYEQYF. CDR3 nucleotides: TGTGCCAGCAGCCCGGGACTAGCAGCCTACGAGCAGTACTTC.